This TCR beta chain was documented in a study of T-cell memory formation after mild COVID-19. With respect to this clonotype: The antigen is not known.

General observations from the study: Among contracting clones, CD4+ were mainly CM/EM and CD8+ enriched in EMRA.

Per germline, CDR1 SGHKS and CDR2 YYEKEE (reference sequence). This CDR3 has 15 amino acids. V was shortened by 4 bases and J by 4 bases, with 15 bases between the two germline ends. With constant-segment primers, 5'RACE yielded cDNA libraries of TCR alpha and TCR beta that carried sample barcodes and UMIs. One entry per CDR3 protein, called by TCRdb with MiXCR from the 5' RACE reads. The sample holds 68,000 or so distinct CDR3 sequences, approximately 15% seen once. Sequencing was done on a sample of PBMCs or a T cell subset sorted from them (not recorded which). The rearrangement links TRBV5-5 to TRBJ2-1; tentatively, D is TRBD1 (6 bases). The clonotype comes from an adult woman who had mild COVID-19 (a few samples of this study predate the infection). Cell type and time point are not known. The CDR3 sequence is CASSRLGQVYNEQFF. The CDR3 nucleotides read TGTGCCAGCAGCCGGTTGGGACAAGTATACAATGAGCAGTTCTTC.